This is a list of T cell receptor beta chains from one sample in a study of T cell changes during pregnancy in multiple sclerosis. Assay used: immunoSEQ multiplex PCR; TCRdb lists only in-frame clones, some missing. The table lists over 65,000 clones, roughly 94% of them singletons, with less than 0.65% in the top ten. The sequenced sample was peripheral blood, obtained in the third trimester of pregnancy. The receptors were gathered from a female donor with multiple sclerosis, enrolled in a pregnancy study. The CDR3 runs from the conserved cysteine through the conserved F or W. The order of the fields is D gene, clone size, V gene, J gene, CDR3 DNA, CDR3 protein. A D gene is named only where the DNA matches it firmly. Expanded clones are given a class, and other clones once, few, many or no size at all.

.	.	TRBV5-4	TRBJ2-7	TGTGCCAGCAGCTTGTCAGGGCCCTACGAGCAGTACTTC	CASSLSGPYEQYF
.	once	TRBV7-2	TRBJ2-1	TGTGCCAGCAGCTTAGTACCAGGGTTAGGTGAGCAGTTCTTC	CASSLVPGLGEQFF
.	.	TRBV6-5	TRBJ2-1	TGTGCCAGCATCCGGGACTCCCATTACAATGAGCAGTTCTTC	CASIRDSHYNEQFF
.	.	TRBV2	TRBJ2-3	TGTGCCAGCAGTGAAGCGCTTTCTAGCTTCGGCACAGATACGCAGTATTTT	CASSEALSSFGTDTQYF
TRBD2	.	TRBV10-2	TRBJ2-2	TGCGCCAGCAGTATCCGACTAGCGGGGGCCACAAACACCGGGGAGCTGTTTTTT	CASSIRLAGATNTGELFF
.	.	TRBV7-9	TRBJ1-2	TGTGCCAGCAGCTTAGGGGCAGAATGGGGCTACACCTTC	CASSLGAEWGYTF
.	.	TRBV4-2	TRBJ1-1	TGTGCCAGCAGCCAAGCCGGACAGCCGAACACTGAAGCTTTCTTT	CASSQAGQPNTEAFF
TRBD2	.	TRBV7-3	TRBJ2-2	TGTGCCAGCAGCTCCGACGGGGGGGTCCGGGGCGGGGAGCTGTTTTTT	CASSSDGGVRGGELFF
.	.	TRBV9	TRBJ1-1	TGTGCCAGCAGCGGTTGGGGGGACACTGAAGCTTTCTTT	CASSGWGDTEAFF
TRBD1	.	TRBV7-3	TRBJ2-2	TGTGCCAGCAGCTTTCCGGGACAGGGGCACAGCGGGGAGCTGTTTTTT	CASSFPGQGHSGELFF
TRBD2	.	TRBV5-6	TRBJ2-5	TGTGCCAGCAGCTTGTTCTTCGGGCGGGGGGGAGAAGAGACCCAGTACTTC	CASSLFFGRGGEETQYF
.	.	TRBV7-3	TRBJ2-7	TGTGCCAGCAGCTTAAACGGCGGGTTCCCTAGTGAGCAGTACTTC	CASSLNGGFPSEQYF
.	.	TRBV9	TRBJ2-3	TGTGCCAGCAGCGAGGGGGGCACAGATACGCAGTATTTT	CASSEGGTDTQYF
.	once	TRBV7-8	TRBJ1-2	TGTGCCAGCAGCGGGAGTAACTATGGCTACACCTTC	CASSGSNYGYTF
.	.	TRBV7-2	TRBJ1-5	TGTGCCAGCAGTTCGGACACCTCGAGCAATCAGCCCCAGCATTTT	CASSSDTSSNQPQHF
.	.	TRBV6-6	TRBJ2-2	TGTGCCAGCACCCAGGAACGACGTTTCACCGGGGAGCTGTTTTTT	CASTQERRFTGELFF
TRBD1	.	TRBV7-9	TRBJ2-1	TGTGCCAGCAGCGGGACAGGGGGTATTTACAATGAGCAGTTCTTC	CASSGTGGIYNEQFF
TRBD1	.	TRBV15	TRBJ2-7	TGTGCCACCCGGGACAGGGGAAACTACGAGCAGTACTTC	CATRDRGNYEQYF
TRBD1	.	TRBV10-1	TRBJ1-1	TGCGCCAGCAGAGGACAGGGCGGAATGAACACTGAAGCTTTCTTT	CASRGQGGMNTEAFF
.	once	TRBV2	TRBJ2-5	TGTGCCAGCGGGCGGGCAGTAGAGACCCAGTACTTC	CASGRAVETQYF